A selection of T cell receptor beta chains follows, all from one sample in a study of metastatic and nonmetastatic thyroid tumors. TCRdb re-called the PCR reads through MiXCR. This sample yields tens of thousands of clones, of which 10% to 15% are seen a single time; roughly 12% belongs to the top ten. The sample was blood. The source is a female donor with papillary thyroid cancer or a benign thyroid nodule (not recorded which). Some clones in this sample may be carry-over from other donors' samples. CDR3s include the opening cysteine and the closing phenylalanine or tryptophan. D genes are given only for firm matches. Size tells how often a clone was seen (once, few, many) or the class of an expanded clone, and some rows leave it out.

CDR3 DNA	CDR3 protein	V gene	clone size	D gene	J gene
TGTGCCAGCAGCCAAGCTCGGGGAAGCTACAATGAGCAGTTCTTC	CASSQARGSYNEQFF	TRBV4-2	many	-	TRBJ2-1
TGCGCCAGCAGCCAAGAAGGACAGCTGAACACTGAAGCTTTCTTT	CASSQEGQLNTEAFF	TRBV4-1	many	-	TRBJ1-1
TGTGCCAGCAGTTCTCCAATTGGCAGGGGCGGGGATGAGCAGTTCTTC	CASSSPIGRGGDEQFF	TRBV6-6	many	-	TRBJ2-1
TGTGCCAGCAAGGGACAAGGGTTGGGGAATTCACCCCTCCACTTT	CASKGQGLGNSPLHF	TRBV2	-	-	TRBJ1-6
TGTGCCAGCAGCTTAAGGGCGGGAGGGTCCACCGGGGAGCTGTTTTTT	CASSLRAGGSTGELFF	TRBV11-2	many	TRBD2	TRBJ2-2
TGTGCCAGCAGCCCATCATCCTCGATTGGCGGGAGGGATGCTAGAGATACGCAGTATTTT	CASSPSSSIGGRDARDTQYF	TRBV25-1	many	TRBD2	TRBJ2-3
TGTGCCAGCAGTTACTCTTCGTTGAGGGGCCAAGCGTCCAAAAACATTCAGTACTTC	CASSYSSLRGQASKNIQYF	TRBV6-2/TRBV6-3	many	-	TRBJ2-4
TGTGCCAGCAGCTGGGCGGGGGGGTACGAGCAGTACTTC	CASSWAGGYEQYF	TRBV11-2	many	TRBD2	TRBJ2-7
TGTGCCAGCAGTTTAAAGGGGAGGGACACTGAAGCTTTCTTT	CASSLKGRDTEAFF	TRBV12-3/TRBV12-4	many	-	TRBJ1-1
TGTGCCAGCAGGACCGACCGGGGACAGGGGGGGAATTCACCCCTCCACTTT	CASRTDRGQGGNSPLHF	TRBV6-1	few	TRBD1	TRBJ1-6
TGCGCCAGCAGCAGGCGGGACAGGTGGGACGAGCAGTACTTC	CASSRRDRWDEQYF	TRBV4-1	many	TRBD1	TRBJ2-7
TGTGCCTGGATTGCCCAGGGATCTGGAAACACCATATATTTT	CAWIAQGSGNTIYF	TRBV30	-	-	TRBJ1-3
TGTGCCAGCAGCTTAACCGGGACCGTCGATACGCAGTATTTT	CASSLTGTVDTQYF	TRBV7-3	few	-	TRBJ2-3
TGTGCCAGCAGCTCACAGGGATTCCCCTACGAGCAGTACTTC	CASSSQGFPYEQYF	TRBV7-2	many	-	TRBJ2-7
TGTGCCAGCAGCCCACACAGAAACATTCAGTACTTC	CASSPHRNIQYF	TRBV14	many	-	TRBJ2-4
TGCGCCAGCAGCCAAACAGGGATGAACACTGAAGCTTTCTTT	CASSQTGMNTEAFF	TRBV4-1	many	-	TRBJ1-1
TGTGCCAGCACCGAGACAGGGTTTCACACTGAAGCTTTCTTT	CASTETGFHTEAFF	TRBV25-1	many	TRBD1	TRBJ1-1
TGTGCTTTCCCGCCCGGGACAGGGGGCGGCTACACCTTC	CAFPPGTGGGYTF	TRBV30	-	TRBD1	TRBJ1-2
TGTGCCAGCAGTTTAGGGGGACAGGGGATGGTGGATTCACCCCTCCACTTT	CASSLGGQGMVDSPLHF	TRBV27	many	TRBD1	TRBJ1-6
TGTGCCAGCAGCTTCCTGGTAGGAGGGGCCAGGGAGCAGTTCTTC	CASSFLVGGAREQFF	TRBV7-2	many	-	TRBJ2-1
TGTGCCAGCAGCGCCGGGACTAGCGGGAATTACGAGCAGTACTTC	CASSAGTSGNYEQYF	TRBV9	many	TRBD2	TRBJ2-7
TGTGCCAGCAGCCAAAATTTAGGGATAGGGGTCCACTTT	CASSQNLGIGVHF	TRBV4-2	many	-	TRBJ1-6
TGTGCCAGCCGCGAAGGGCGGGAGACAACTAATGAAAAACTGTTTTTT	CASREGRETTNEKLFF	TRBV7-2	many	-	TRBJ1-4